This T cell receptor (beta chain) was sequenced during a study of T-cell memory formation after mild COVID-19. CDR1 SEHNR and CDR2 FQNEAQ come from the germline V gene (reference sequence). CDR3 length equals 15 residues. V shed 5 bases and J 2 bases; nucleotides not matched to a gene: 9. This clonotype was seen more than once but under ten times. TCRdb re-called the 5' RACE reads with MiXCR, one entry per CDR3 protein. Here the sample spans 65,000 to 90,000 distinct CDR3 sequences, 11% to 15% being singletons. The receptor was derived from an adult woman who had mild COVID-19 (a few samples of this study predate the infection). Cell type and time point are not known. Sequencing was carried out using PBMCs or a T cell subset sorted from them (not recorded which). The rearrangement joins TRBV7-9 to TRBJ2-7; 7 nucleotides match TRBD1. The DNA of the CDR3 is TGTGCCAGCAGCCACCCGGCGGACAGGCCCTACGAGCAGTACTTC. Its protein is CASSHPADRPYEQYF.